The rows below give T cell receptor beta chains drawn from one sample of a study of blood T cell repertoires in COVID-19. Using immunoSEQ multiplex PCR, the repertoire was profiled, and TCRdb retains in-frame clones only, with some absent. This table holds about 33,000 clones, 90% found once. The source material was peripheral blood. The receptor set was obtained from a human donor in a cohort sampled during active COVID-19. The CDR3 runs from the conserved cysteine through the conserved F or W. The order of the fields is J gene, V gene, D gene, clone size, CDR3 protein, CDR3 DNA. D genes are given only for firm matches. Some rows have no size entry. The others give once, few or many, or a class for an expanded clone.

>TRBJ1-2|TRBV7-9|NA|NA
CASSLAGRGTDGYTF
TGTGCCAGCAGCTTAGCGGGCAGGGGAACGGATGGCTACACCTTC
>TRBJ1-4|TRBV15|TRBD1|NA
CATSRDRTGGEKLFF
TGTGCCACCAGCAGAGATAGGACAGGGGGGGAAAAACTGTTTTTT
>TRBJ1-6|TRBV4-1|NA|few
CASSQGTARTYNSPLHF
TGCGCCAGCAGCCAAGGGACTGCCAGGACCTATAATTCACCCCTCCACTTT
>TRBJ2-3|TRBV5-1|TRBD2|NA
CASSRGTSGRTDTQYF
TGCGCCAGCAGCCGCGGTACTAGCGGGCGCACAGATACGCAGTATTTT
>TRBJ1-1|TRBV29-1|NA|NA
CSVERGYGTEAFF
TGCAGCGTTGAAAGGGGGTACGGCACTGAAGCTTTCTTT
>TRBJ2-4|TRBV5-4|TRBD1|NA
CASSAAGGRLDKNIQYF
TGTGCCAGCAGCGCCGCAGGGGGAAGGCTGGACAAAAACATTCAGTACTTC
>TRBJ2-7|TRBV5-6|NA|NA
CASSALQGFHYF
TGTGCCAGCAGCGCATTACAGGGCTTTCATTACTTC
>TRBJ2-1|TRBV19|TRBD2|NA
CASRPGTSVKEQFF
TGTGCCAGTAGACCCGGGACTAGCGTCAAAGAGCAGTTCTTC
>TRBJ2-2|TRBV14|NA|NA
CASSGQYTGELFF
TGTGCCAGCAGCGGCCAGTACACCGGGGAGCTGTTTTTT
>TRBJ2-4|TRBV4-3|NA|NA
CASSQESSPLRDIQYF
TGCGCCAGCAGCCAAGAGAGTTCCCCTCTGAGGGACATTCAGTACTTC
>TRBJ2-3|TRBV4-1|TRBD1|once
CASSQAGAGGDPDTQYF
TGCGCCAGCAGCCAAGCAGGGGCAGGGGGCGACCCAGATACGCAGTATTTT
>TRBJ2-7|TRBV29-1|TRBD1|NA
CSVVALDREAEQYF
TGCAGCGTTGTGGCACTGGACAGGGAAGCCGAGCAGTACTTC
>TRBJ2-7|TRBV11-2|TRBD2|NA
CASSLIPGRGGFYEQYF
TGTGCCAGCAGCCTCATCCCAGGCCGGGGGGGATTCTACGAGCAGTACTTC
>TRBJ2-7|TRBV6-5|NA|NA
CASSYDGRKGEQYF
TGTGCCAGCAGTTACGACGGGAGAAAGGGCGAGCAGTACTTC
>TRBJ1-3|TRBV28|NA|NA
CASRSPNPDSDSGNTIYF
TGTGCCAGCAGGTCTCCTAACCCGGACAGTGACTCTGGAAACACCATATATTTT
>TRBJ2-5|TRBV5-6|TRBD1|NA
CASSPDQWTGGEGQYF
TGTGCCAGCAGCCCCGACCAGTGGACAGGGGGCGAGGGCCAGTACTTC
>TRBJ2-7|TRBV7-2|NA|NA
CASSLRQAAAYEQYF
TGTGCCAGCAGCTTAAGACAGGCCGCCGCCTACGAGCAGTACTTC
>TRBJ1-2|TRBV27|NA|once
CASSPMAGYGYTF
TGTGCCAGCAGTCCCATGGCGGGCTATGGCTACACCTTC
>TRBJ1-5|TRBV28|NA|NA
CASTLMGGNQPQHF
TGTGCCAGCACTCTGATGGGGGGGAATCAGCCCCAGCATTTT
>TRBJ2-5|TRBV18|NA|NA
CASSLSSAPEDQYF
TGTGCCAGCTCACTCTCGTCGGCCCCCGAGGACCAGTACTTC
>TRBJ2-7|TRBV7-2|TRBD1|NA
CASSLTFGQGIYEQYF
TGTGCCAGCAGCTTAACGTTTGGACAGGGGATCTACGAGCAGTACTTC
>TRBJ1-2|TRBV6-5|NA|NA
CASSPGDGYTF
TGTGCCAGCAGTCCAGGGGATGGCTACACCTTC
>TRBJ2-7|TRBV7-8|TRBD1|NA
CASRTPGQGYEQYF
TGTGCCAGCAGGACTCCGGGACAGGGCTACGAGCAGTACTTC
>TRBJ2-7|TRBV27|NA|NA
CASSIKRASYEQYF
TGTGCCAGCAGTATTAAGCGAGCCTCCTACGAGCAGTACTTC
>TRBJ2-2|TRBV6-4|TRBD2|NA
CASSDSFRGLAGDGELFF
TGTGCCAGCAGTGACAGCTTTAGGGGACTAGCGGGAGACGGGGAGCTGTTTTTT
>TRBJ2-2|TRBV23-1|TRBD1|NA
CASSQATGGEGTGELFF
TGCGCCAGCAGTCAGGCAACAGGGGGCGAGGGCACCGGGGAGCTGTTTTTT
>TRBJ1-5|TRBV27|NA|NA
CASSLNGQPQHF
TGTGCCAGCAGTTTAAACGGTCAGCCCCAGCATTTT
>TRBJ2-1|TRBV30|NA|medium-sized
CAFGSRPSYNEQFF
TGTGCCTTCGGGTCGCGCCCCTCCTACAATGAGCAGTTCTTC
>TRBJ2-5|TRBV19|NA|NA
CASSIGTEYQETQYF
TGTGCCAGTAGTATCGGAACAGAGTACCAAGAGACCCAGTACTTC
>TRBJ1-4|TRBV28|TRBD1|NA
CASSTDRGGEKLFF
TGTGCCAGCAGTACGGACAGGGGAGGTGAAAAACTGTTTTTT
>TRBJ1-4|TRBV18|NA|NA
CASSLGTPIATNEKLFF
TGTGCCAGCTCACTGGGGACACCGATTGCAACTAATGAAAAACTGTTTTTT
>TRBJ1-5|TRBV5-6|TRBD1|few
CASSFGTVNQPQHF
TGTGCCAGCAGTTTCGGGACAGTCAATCAGCCCCAGCATTTT
>TRBJ1-5|TRBV4-3|NA|NA
CASSQGTGFNQPQHF
TGCGCCAGCAGCCAAGGTACAGGTTTCAATCAGCCCCAGCATTTT
>TRBJ2-5|TRBV5-4|TRBD2|NA
CASTPNGIAGGVETQYF
TGTGCCAGCACCCCAAACGGAATAGCGGGAGGGGTAGAGACCCAGTACTTC
>TRBJ2-1|TRBV6-2/TRBV6-3|TRBD2|NA
CASSRAGGQANEQFF
TGTGCCAGCAGCCGAGCGGGGGGCCAGGCGAATGAGCAGTTCTTC
>TRBJ1-1|TRBV29-1|NA|NA
CSVYLGEAFF
TGCAGCGTTTATCTCGGTGAAGCTTTCTTT
>TRBJ2-3|TRBV7-9|TRBD2|NA
CASSDPLLAGGTDTQYF
TGTGCCAGCAGCGACCCGTTGCTAGCGGGAGGGACAGATACGCAGTATTTT
>TRBJ1-4|TRBV28|TRBD1|NA
CASTSGQGGKKLFF
TGTGCCAGCACCTCCGGACAGGGGGGAAAAAAACTGTTTTTT
>TRBJ2-2|TRBV6-4|NA|NA
CASSAKQDTGELFF
TGTGCCAGCAGCGCAAAACAGGACACCGGGGAGCTGTTTTTT
>TRBJ2-3|TRBV30|NA|NA
CACESGTDTQYF
TGTGCCTGTGAATCAGGCACAGATACGCAGTATTTT